The clone carrying this TCR beta chain was picked up a small number of times. Its target is not known. Constant-region reverse primers amplified full-length variable regions, followed by semi-nested Nested Universal Primer A PCR. TCRdb used MiXCR to reprocess the 5' RACE reads, holding one entry per CDR3 protein. Found here are under 6,500 distinct CDR3 sequences, roughly 71% of them singletons; the top ten hold about 4%. V shed 6 bases and J 3 bases; nucleotides not matched to a gene: 10. The CDR3 is 16 residues long. Study-level findings and limits: Greatest tumor Treg TCR overlap was with tumor naive CD4+ cells.

The memory fraction was CD4+CD45RO+CD25- cells. The V and J genes are TRBV12-3 or TRBV12-4 and TRBJ2-2, with 7 nucleotides matching TRBD1. The material sequenced was memory CD4+ T cells sorted from a lymph node. Described subset: memory CD4+ T cells, CD4+CD45RO+CD25-. The clonotype comes from a female donor with breast cancer. The CDR3 loop reads CASSPDRAGDTGELFF. The DNA for the CDR3 is TGTGCCAGCAGCCCAGACAGGGCGGGTGACACCGGGGAGCTGTTTTTT.